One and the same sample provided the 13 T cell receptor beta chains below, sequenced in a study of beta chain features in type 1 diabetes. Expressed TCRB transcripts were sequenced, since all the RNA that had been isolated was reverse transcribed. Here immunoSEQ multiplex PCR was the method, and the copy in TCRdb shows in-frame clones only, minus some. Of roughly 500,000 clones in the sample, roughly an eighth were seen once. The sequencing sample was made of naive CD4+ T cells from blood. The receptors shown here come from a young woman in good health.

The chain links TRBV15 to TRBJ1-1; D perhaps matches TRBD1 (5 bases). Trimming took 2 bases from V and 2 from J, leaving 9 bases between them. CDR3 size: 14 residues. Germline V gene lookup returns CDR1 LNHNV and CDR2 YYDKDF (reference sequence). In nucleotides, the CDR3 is TGTGCCACCAGCAGACAAAGGGGTAACACTGAAGCTTTCTTT. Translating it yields CATSRQRGNTEAFF.

The CDR3 DNA follows: TGCAGCGTTGGCTCCCATGAGCAGTTCTTC. It encodes CSVGSHEQFF. The chain carries TRBV29-1 and TRBJ2-1; D gene uncertain. This CDR3 has 10 amino acids. CDR1 and CDR2 (germline): SQVTM, ANQGSEA. V was pared by 4 bases and J by 8 bases, with 6 bases between.

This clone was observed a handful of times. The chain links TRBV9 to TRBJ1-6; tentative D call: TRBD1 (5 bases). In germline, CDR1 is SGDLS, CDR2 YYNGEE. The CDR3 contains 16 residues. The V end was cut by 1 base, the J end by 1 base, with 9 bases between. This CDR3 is CASSVQGGSYNSPLHF. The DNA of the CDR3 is TGTGCCAGCAGCGTACAGGGCGGGTCCTATAATTCACCCCTCCACTTT. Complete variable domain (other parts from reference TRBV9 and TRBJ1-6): DSGVTQTPKHLITATGQRVTLRCSPRSGDLSVYWYQQSLDQGLQFLIQYYNGEERAKGNILERFSAQQFPDLHSELNLSSLELGDSALYFCASSVQGGSYNSPLHFGNGTRLTVT.

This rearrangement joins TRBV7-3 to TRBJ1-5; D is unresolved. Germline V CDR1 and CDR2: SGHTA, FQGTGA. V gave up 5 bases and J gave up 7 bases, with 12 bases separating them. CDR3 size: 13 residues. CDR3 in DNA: TGTGCCAGCAGCCCAGATGGGAGGCAGCCCCAGCATTTT. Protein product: CASSPDGRQPQHF.

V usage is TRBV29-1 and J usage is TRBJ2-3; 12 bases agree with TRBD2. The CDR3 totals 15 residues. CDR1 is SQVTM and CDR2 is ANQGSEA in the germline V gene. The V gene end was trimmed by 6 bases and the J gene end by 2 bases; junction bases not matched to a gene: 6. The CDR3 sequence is CSVTSGSAPTDTQYF. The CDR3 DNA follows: TGCAGCGTGACTAGCGGGAGTGCCCCCACAGATACGCAGTATTTT.

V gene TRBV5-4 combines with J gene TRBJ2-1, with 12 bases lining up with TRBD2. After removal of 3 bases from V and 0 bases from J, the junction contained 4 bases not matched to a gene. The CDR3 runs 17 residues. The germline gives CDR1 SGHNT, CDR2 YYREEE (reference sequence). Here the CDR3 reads CASSSGTSGPSYNEQFF. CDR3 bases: TGTGCCAGCAGCTCAGGGACTAGCGGGCCCTCCTACAATGAGCAGTTCTTC. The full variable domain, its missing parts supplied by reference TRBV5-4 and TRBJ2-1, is ETGVTQSPTHLIKTRGQQVTLRCSSQSGHNTVSWYQQALGQGPQFIFQYYREEENGRGNFPPRFSGLQFPNYSSELNVNALELDDSALYLCASSSGTSGPSYNEQFFGPGTRLTVL.

CDR3 residues: CASSRAGTSYTEQYF. CDR3 sequence (DNA): TGTGCCAGCAGCCGAGCAGGGACCTCCTACACCGAGCAGTACTTC. This chain connects TRBV6-5 to TRBJ2-7; D assignment may be TRBD1 or TRBD2 (5 bases each). Germline V CDR1 and CDR2: MNHEY, SVGAGI. V was pared by 6 bases and J by 6 bases, with 21 bases between. This CDR3 has 15 residues.

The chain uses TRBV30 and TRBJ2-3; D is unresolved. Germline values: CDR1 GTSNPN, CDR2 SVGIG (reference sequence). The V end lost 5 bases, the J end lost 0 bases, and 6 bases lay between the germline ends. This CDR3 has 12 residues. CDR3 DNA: TGTGCCTGGGGAGAAAGCACAGATACGCAGTATTTT. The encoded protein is CAWGESTDTQYF.

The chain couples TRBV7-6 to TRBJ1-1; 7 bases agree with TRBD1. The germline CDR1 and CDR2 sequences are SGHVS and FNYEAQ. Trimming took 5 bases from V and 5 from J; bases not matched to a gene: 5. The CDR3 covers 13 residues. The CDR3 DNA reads TGTGCCAGCAGCCTTGACAGGGAAACTGAAGCTTTCTTT. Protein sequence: CASSLDRETEAFF.

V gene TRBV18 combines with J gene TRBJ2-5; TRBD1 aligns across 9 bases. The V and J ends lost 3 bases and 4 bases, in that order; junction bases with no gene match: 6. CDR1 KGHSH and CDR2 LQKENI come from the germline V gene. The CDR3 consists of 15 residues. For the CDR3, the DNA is TGTGCCAGCTCACCGGGACAGGGTACGGTAGAGACCCAGTACTTC. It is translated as CASSPGQGTVETQYF.

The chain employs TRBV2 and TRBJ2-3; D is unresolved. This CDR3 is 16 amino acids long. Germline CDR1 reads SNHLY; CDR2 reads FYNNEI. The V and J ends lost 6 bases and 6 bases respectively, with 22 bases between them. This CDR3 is CASSQRPDPTEDTQYF. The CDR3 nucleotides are TGTGCCAGCAGCCAACGCCCGGACCCGACCGAGGATACGCAGTATTTT.

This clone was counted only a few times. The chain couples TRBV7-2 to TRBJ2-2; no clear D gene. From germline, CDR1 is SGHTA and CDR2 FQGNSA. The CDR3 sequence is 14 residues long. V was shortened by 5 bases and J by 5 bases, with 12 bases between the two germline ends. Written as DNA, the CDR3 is TGTGCCAGCAGCCCCAGAGTGGAAACCGGGGAGCTGTTTTTT. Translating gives CASSPRVETGELFF.

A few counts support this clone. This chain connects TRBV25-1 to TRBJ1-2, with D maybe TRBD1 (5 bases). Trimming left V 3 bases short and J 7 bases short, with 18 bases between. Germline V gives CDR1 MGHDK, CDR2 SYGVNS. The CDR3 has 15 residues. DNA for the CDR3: TGTGCCAGCAGTGAGCCAGGGTTGGCGAATAGTGGCTACACCTTC. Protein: CASSEPGLANSGYTF.